The clone carrying this T cell receptor beta chain was seen a few times. This record belongs to a study of TIL therapy for anti-PD-1-resistant metastatic lung cancer. The libraries were made with immunoSEQ v3. Measured with immunoSEQ multiplex PCR; TCRdb has only the in-frame clones, and not every one. The sample lists about 36,000 clones, around 67% occurring once. V dropped 5 bases and J dropped 4; count of bases not matched to a gene: 5. CDR1 is SGHTA and CDR2 is FQGNSA in the germline V gene. This CDR3 is 14 amino acids long. Time point in this sample: pre-treatment sample, taken before nivolumab and TIL therapy.

This chain connects TRBV7-2 to TRBJ1-1, with 9 bases matching TRBD1. Sample: blood, taken at baseline. The sequence came from a person aged 25-85 years with non-small cell lung cancer. CDR3 coding DNA: TGTGCCAGCAGCCCCGTGACAGGGGGCACTGAAGCTTTCTTT. This sequence encodes CASSPVTGGTEAFF.